The source of this TCR beta chain is a study of control samples from healthy donors and cancer patients. V lost 3 bases, J lost 11 bases, and 19 bases lay in between. The CDR3 is made up of 14 amino acids. Germline V gives CDR1 ENHRY, CDR2 SYGVKD. Profiling relied on immunoSEQ multiplex PCR, and the TCRdb table lists in-frame clones only, not all of them. The sample holds some 120,000 clones, approximately 88% seen once. The genes are TRBV10-3 and TRBJ1-1, with a weak D call TRBD1 (6 bases). The receptor was isolated from a man between 50 and 59 years old in good health. The sequenced material came from blood. The CDR3 here is CAISDGGRGDQAFF. CDR3 sequence (DNA): TGTGCCATCAGTGACGGGGGGCGGGGTGATCAGGCTTTCTTT.